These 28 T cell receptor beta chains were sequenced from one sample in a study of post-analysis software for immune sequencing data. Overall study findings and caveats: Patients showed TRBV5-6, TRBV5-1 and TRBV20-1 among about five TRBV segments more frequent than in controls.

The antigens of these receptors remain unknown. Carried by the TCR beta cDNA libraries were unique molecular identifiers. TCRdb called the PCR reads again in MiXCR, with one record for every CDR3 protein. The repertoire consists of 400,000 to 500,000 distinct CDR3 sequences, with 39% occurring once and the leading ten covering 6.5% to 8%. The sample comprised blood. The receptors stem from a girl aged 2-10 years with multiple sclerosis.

The CDR3 region has the DNA TGTGCCAGCAGCTATGGAGGGGAAGCTTTCTTT. It translates to CASSYGGEAFF. The chain recombines TRBV7-9 with TRBJ1-1, with D uncertain. CDR3 length: 11 residues. Trimming took 4 bases from V and 8 from J, leaving 8 bases between them. Germline V gives CDR1 SEHNR, CDR2 FQNEAQ (reference sequence).

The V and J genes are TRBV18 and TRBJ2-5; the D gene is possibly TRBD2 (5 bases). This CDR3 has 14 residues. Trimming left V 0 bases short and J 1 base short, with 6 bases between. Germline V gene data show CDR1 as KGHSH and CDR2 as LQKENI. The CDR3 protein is CASSPPGIQETQYF. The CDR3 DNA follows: TGTGCCAGCTCACCACCCGGGATCCAAGAGACCCAGTACTTC.

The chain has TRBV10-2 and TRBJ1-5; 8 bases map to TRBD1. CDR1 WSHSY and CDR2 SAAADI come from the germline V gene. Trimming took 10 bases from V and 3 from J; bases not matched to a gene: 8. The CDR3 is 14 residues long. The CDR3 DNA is TGCGCCACAGGGGGACAGGTGATCAATCAGCCCCAGCATTTT. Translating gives CATGGQVINQPQHF.

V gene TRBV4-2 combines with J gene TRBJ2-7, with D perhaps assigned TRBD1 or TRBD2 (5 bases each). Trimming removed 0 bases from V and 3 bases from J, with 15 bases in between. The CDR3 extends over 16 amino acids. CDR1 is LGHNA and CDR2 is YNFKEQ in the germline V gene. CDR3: CASSQEGRGYYYEQYF. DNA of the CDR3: TGTGCCAGCAGCCAAGAGGGACGCGGGTATTACTACGAGCAGTACTTC.

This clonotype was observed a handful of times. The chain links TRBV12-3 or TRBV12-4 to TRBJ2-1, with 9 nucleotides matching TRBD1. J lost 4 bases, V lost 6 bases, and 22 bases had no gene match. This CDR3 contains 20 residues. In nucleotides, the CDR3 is TGTGCCAGCAGAACCGGGACAGGGACTCCCGGTCCTGGAGCATACAATGAGCAGTTCTTC. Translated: CASRTGTGTPGPGAYNEQFF.

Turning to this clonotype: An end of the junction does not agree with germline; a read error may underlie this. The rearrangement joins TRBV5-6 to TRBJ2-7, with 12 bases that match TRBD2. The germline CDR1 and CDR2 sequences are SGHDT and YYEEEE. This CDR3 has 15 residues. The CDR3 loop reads CASSFTSGGYNEQYF. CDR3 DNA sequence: TGTGCTAGCAGCTTCACTAGCGGGGGGTACAATGAGCAGTACTTC. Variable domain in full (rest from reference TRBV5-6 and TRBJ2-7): DAGVTQSPTHLIKTRGQQVTLRCSPKSGHDTVSWYQQALGQGPQFIFQYYEEEERQRGNFPDRFSGHQFPNYSSELNVNALLLGDSALYLCASSFTSGGYNEQYFGPGTRLTVT.

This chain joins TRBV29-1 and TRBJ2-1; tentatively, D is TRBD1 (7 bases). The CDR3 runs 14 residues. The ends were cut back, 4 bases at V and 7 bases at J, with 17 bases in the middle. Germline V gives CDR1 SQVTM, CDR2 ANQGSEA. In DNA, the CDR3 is TGCAGCGTTGCCGGGACAGCGGGTAAAAATGAGCAGTTCTTC. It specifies CSVAGTAGKNEQFF.

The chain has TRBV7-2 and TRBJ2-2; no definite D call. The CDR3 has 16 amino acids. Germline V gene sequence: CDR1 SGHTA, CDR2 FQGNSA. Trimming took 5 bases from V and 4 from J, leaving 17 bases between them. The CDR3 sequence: CASSPRTVPGTGELFF. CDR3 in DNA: TGTGCCAGCAGCCCCCGGACGGTCCCCGGCACCGGGGAGCTGTTTTTT.

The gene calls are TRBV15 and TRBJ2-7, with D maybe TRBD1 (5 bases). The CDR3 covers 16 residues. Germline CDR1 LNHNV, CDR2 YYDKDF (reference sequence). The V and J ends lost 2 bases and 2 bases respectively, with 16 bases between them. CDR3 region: CATSRTQGSLAYEQYF. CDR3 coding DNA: TGTGCCACCAGCAGAACCCAGGGTTCCCTCGCCTACGAGCAGTACTTC.

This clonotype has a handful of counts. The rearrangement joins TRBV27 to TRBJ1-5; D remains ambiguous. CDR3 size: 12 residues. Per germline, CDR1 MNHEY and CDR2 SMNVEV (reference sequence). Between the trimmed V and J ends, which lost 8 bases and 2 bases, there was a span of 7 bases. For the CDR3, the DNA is TGTGCCAGCGGGGAACGCAATCAGCCCCAGCATTTT. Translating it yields CASGERNQPQHF.

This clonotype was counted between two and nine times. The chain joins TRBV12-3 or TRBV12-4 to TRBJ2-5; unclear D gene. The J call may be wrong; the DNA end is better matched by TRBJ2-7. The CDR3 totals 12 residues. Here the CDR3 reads CASSLRVGEQYF. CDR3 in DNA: TGTGCCAGCAGTTTACGGGTTGGCGAGCAGTACTTC.

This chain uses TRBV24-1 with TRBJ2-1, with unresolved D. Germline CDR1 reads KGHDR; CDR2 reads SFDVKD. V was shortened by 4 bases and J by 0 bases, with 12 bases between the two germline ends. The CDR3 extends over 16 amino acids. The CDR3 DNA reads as TGTGCCACCAGTGACATCAGCCGGACCTCCTACAATGAGCAGTTCTTC. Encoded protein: CATSDISRTSYNEQFF.

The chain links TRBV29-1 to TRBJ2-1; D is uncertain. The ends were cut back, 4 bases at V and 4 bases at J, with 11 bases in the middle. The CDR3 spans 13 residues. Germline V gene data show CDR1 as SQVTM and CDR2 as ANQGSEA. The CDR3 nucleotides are TGCAGCGTTGCATTTGGAGATTACAATGAGCAGTTCTTC. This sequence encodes CSVAFGDYNEQFF.

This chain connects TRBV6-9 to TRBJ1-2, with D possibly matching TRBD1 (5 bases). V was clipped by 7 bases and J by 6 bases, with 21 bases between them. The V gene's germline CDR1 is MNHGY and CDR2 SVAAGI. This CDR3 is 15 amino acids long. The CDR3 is CASTQQDNQGHGYTF. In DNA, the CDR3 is TGTGCCAGCACCCAACAGGACAATCAAGGACATGGCTACACCTTC.

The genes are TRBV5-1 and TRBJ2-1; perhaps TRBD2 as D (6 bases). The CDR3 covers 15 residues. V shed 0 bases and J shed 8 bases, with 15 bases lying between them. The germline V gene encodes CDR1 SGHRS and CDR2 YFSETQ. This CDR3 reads CASSLELTGGDEQFF. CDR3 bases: TGCGCCAGCAGCTTGGAATTGACTGGAGGGGATGAGCAGTTCTTC.

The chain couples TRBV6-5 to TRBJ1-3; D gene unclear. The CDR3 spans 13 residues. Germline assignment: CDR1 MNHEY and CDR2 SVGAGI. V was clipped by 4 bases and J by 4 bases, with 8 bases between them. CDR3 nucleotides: TGTGCCAGCAGTTTCAGTTCAGGAAACACCATATATTTT. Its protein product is CASSFSSGNTIYF.

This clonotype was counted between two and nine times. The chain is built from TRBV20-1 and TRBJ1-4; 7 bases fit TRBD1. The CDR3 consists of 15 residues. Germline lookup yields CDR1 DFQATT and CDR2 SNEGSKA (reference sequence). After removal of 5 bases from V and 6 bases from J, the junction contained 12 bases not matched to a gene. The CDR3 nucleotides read TGCAGTGCTCCGCGAAGGACAGGAGCTCATGAAAAACTGTTTTTT. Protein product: CSAPRRTGAHEKLFF.

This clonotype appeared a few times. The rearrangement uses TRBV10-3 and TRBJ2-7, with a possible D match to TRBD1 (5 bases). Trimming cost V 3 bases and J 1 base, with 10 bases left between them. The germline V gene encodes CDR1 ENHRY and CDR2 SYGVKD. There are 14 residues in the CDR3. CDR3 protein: CAISDYQGSYEQYF. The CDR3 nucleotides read TGTGCCATCAGTGATTACCAGGGTTCCTACGAGCAGTACTTC.

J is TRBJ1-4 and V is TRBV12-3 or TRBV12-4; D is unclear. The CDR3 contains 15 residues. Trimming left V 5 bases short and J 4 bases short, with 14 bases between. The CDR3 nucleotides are TGTGCCAGCAGTATTCGGACTGCCTTTAATGAAAAACTGTTTTTT. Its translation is CASSIRTAFNEKLFF.

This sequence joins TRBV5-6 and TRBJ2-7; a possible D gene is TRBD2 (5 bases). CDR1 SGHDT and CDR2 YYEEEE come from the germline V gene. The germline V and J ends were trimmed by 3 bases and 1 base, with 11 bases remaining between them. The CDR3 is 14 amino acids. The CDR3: CASSWGDTSYEQYF. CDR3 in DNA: TGTGCCAGCAGCTGGGGAGACACGTCCTACGAGCAGTACTTC.

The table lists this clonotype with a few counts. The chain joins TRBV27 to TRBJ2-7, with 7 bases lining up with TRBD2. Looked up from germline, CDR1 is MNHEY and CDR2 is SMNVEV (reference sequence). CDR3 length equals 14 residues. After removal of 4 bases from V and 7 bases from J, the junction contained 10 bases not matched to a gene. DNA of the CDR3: TGTGCCAGCAGTTCCACCCGACTAGCTTGGGAGCAGTACTTC. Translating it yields CASSSTRLAWEQYF.

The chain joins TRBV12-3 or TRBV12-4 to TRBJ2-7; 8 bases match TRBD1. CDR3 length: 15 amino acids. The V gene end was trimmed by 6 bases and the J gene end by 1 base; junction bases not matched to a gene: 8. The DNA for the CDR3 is TGTGCCAGCAGCTGCCCGGGGACAGGTTCCTACGAGCAGTACTTC. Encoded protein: CASSCPGTGSYEQYF.

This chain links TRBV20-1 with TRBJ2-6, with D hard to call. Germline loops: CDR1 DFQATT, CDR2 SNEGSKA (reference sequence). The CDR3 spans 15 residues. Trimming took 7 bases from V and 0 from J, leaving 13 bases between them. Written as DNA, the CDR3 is TGCAGTGGGGTCCAGTCTAGCTCTGGGGCCAACGTCCTGACTTTC. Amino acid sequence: CSGVQSSSGANVLTF.

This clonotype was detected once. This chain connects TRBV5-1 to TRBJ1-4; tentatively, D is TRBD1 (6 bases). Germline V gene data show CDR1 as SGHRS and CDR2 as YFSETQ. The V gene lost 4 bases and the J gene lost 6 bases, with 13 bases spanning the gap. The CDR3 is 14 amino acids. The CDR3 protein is CASSQIGTYEKLFF. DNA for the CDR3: TGCGCCAGCAGCCAGATAGGGACATATGAAAAACTGTTTTTT.

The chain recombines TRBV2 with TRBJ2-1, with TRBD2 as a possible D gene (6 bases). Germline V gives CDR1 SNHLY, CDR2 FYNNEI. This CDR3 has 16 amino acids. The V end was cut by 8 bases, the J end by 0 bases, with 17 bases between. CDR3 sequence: CASLGISEGSYNEQFF. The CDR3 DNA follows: TGTGCCAGCTTGGGTATCTCGGAGGGCTCCTACAATGAGCAGTTCTTC.

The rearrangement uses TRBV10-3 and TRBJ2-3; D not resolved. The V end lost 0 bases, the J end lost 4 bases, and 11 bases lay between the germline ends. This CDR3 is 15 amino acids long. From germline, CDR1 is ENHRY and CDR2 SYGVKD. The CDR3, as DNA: TGTGCCATCAGTGAGTCGAAAGGGTGGGCAGATACGCAGTATTTT. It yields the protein CAISESKGWADTQYF.

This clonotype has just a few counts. The CDR3, as DNA: TGTGCCAGCAGTCCATTGGGGGGGCCCCCGTGGGAGACCCAGTACTTC. It specifies CASSPLGGPPWETQYF. The chain joins TRBV6-1 to TRBJ2-7; possible D gene TRBD2, 7 bases. Judging by the DNA end, TRBJ2-5 fits better; the J call may be wrong. CDR1 is MNHNS, CDR2 SASEGT, per germline. The CDR3 extends over 16 amino acids.

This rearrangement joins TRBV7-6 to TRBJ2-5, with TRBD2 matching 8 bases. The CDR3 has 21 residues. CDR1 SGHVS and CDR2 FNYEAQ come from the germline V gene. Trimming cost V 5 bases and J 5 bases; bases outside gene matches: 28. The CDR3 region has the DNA TGTGCCAGCAGCCAGAAGGTCCCGGGGATTGCGCGGGGGGTCCGAGATGAGACCCAGTACTTC. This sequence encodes CASSQKVPGIARGVRDETQYF.